This T cell receptor (beta chain) appears in the sequencing data of a study of tumor-infiltrating lymphocytes in oesophageal squamous cell carcinoma. MiXCR was run by TCRdb on the PCR reads, yielding one entry per CDR3 protein. Of about 18,000 distinct CDR3 sequences in the sample, roughly 45% were seen once. This clonotype has a handful of counts. V lost 4 bases and J lost 4; bases outside the gene matches: 13. The CDR3 has 17 amino acids. Germline CDR1 reads SGHTA; CDR2 reads FQGNSA. The source material was blood. The sequence came from a female donor with esophageal squamous cell carcinoma. The chain joins TRBV7-2 to TRBJ2-7, with 10 positions matching TRBD2. CDR3 in DNA: TGTGCCAGCAGCTGGGGAGGGGGAAGGACTAGCGGATACGAGCAGTACTTC. Its protein is CASSWGGGRTSGYEQYF.